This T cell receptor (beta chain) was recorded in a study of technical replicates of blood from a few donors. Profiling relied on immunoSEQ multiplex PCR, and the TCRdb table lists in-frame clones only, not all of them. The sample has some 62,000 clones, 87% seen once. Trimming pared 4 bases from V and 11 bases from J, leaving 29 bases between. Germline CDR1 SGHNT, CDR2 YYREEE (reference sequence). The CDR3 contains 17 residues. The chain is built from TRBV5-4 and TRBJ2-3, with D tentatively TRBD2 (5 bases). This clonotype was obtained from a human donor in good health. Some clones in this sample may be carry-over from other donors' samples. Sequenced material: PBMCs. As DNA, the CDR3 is TGTGCCAGCAGCCCGGGAATAGTGGTGAAGAAGGATAGTGTGCAGTATTTT. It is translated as CASSPGIVVKKDSVQYF.